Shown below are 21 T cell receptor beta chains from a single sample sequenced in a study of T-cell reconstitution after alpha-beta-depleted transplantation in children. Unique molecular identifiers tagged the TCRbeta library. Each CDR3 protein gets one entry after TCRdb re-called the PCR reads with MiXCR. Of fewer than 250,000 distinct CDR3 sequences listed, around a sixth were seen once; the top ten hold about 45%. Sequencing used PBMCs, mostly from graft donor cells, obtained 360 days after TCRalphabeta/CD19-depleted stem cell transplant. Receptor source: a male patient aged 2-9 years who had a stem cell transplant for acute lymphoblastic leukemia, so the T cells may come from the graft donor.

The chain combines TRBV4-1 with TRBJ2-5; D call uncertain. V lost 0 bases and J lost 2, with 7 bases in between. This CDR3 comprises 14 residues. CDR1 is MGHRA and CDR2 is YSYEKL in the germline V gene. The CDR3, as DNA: TGCGCCAGCAGCCAAGACCCCAGGCAAGAGACCCAGTACTTC. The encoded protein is CASSQDPRQETQYF.

In nucleotides, the CDR3 is TGTGCCAGCAGCCAAAATCCCGGCGCAGATACGCAGTATTTT. Residues: CASSQNPGADTQYF. This chain links TRBV3-1 with TRBJ2-3; D is unresolved. V lost 2 bases and J lost 4, with 10 bases in between. CDR1 is LGHDT and CDR2 is YNNKEL in the germline V gene (reference sequence). The CDR3 sequence is 14 residues long.

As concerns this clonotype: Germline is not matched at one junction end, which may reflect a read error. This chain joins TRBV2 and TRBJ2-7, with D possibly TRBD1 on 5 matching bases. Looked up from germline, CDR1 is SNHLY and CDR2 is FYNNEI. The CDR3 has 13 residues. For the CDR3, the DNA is TGTGCCAGCAGTCCCGAAATGACAGCCGCTTTATCCTTC. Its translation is CASSPEMTAALSF.

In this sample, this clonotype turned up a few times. CDR3 DNA sequence: TGTGCCAGTAGTATACAGCCCTCTAATCAGCCCCAGCATTTT. Translation: CASSIQPSNQPQHF. This chain links TRBV19 with TRBJ1-5; D is undetermined. The CDR3 is made up of 14 amino acids. V was clipped by 2 bases and J by 4 bases, with 9 bases between them. Germline V gene sequence: CDR1 LNHDA, CDR2 SQIVND (reference sequence).

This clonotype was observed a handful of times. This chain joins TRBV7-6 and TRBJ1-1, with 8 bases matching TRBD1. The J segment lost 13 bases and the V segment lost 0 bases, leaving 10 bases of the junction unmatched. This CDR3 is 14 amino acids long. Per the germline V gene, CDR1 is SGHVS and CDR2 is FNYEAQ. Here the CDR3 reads CASSLAEDRELVFF. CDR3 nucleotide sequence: TGTGCCAGCAGCTTAGCGGAGGACAGGGAATTGGTTTTCTTT.

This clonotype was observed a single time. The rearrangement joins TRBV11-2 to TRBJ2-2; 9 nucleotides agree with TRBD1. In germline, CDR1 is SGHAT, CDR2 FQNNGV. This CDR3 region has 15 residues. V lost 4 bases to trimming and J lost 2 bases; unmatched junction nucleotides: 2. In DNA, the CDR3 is TGTGCCAGCAGCTGGGGACAGGGCAACACCGGGGAGCTGTTTTTT. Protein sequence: CASSWGQGNTGELFF.

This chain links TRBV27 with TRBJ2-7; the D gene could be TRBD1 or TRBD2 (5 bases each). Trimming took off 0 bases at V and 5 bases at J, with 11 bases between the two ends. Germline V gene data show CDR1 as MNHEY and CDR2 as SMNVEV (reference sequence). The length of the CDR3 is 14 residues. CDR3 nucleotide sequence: TGTGCCAGCAGTTTATCCCGAGGGGTCCACGAGCAGTACTTC. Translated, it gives CASSLSRGVHEQYF.

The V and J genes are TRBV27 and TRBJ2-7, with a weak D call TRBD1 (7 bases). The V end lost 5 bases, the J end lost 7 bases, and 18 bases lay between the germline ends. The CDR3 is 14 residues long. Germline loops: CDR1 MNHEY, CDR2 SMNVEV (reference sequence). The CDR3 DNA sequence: TGTGCCAGCAGTCCCAGGGGGGTCCTACTGGAGCAGTACTTC. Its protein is CASSPRGVLLEQYF.

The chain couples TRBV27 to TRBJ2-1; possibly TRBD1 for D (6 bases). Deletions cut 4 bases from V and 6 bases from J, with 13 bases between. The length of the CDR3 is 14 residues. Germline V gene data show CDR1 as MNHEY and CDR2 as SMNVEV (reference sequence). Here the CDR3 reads CASSSPDRTNEQFF. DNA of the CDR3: TGTGCCAGCAGTTCACCGGACAGAACCAATGAGCAGTTCTTC.

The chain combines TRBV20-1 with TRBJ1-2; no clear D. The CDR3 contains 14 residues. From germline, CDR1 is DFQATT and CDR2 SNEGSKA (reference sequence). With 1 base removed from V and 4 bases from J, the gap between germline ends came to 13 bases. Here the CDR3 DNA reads TGCAGTGCTAGAGGAACAAAGGGCGGCTATGGCTACACCTTC. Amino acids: CSARGTKGGYGYTF.

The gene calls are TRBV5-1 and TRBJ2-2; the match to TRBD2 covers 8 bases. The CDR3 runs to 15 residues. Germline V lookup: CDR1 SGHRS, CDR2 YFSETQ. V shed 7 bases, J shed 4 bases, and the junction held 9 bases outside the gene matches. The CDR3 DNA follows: TGCGCCAGCCCGCAGCAGCGGGGGAGCACCGGGGAGCTGTTTTTT. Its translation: CASPQQRGSTGELFF.

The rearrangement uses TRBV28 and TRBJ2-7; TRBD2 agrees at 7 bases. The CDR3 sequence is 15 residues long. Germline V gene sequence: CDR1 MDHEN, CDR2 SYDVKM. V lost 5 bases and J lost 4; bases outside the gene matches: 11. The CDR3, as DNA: TGTGCCAGCAGTCGGACTAGAGTGCACCCATACGAGCAGTACTTC. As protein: CASSRTRVHPYEQYF.

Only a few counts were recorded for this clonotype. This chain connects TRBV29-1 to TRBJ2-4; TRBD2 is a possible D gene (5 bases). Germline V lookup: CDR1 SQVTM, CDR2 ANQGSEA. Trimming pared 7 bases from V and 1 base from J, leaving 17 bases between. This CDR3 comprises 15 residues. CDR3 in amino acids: CSASPGTAAKNIQYF. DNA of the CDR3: TGCAGCGCTAGCCCCGGTACGGCGGCCAAAAACATTCAGTACTTC.

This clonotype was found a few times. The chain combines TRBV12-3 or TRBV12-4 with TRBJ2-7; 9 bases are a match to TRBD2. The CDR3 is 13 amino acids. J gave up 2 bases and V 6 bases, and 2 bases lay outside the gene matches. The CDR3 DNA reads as TGTGCCAGCAGGGTAGCGGGGGCCTACGAGCAGTACTTC. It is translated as CASRVAGAYEQYF.

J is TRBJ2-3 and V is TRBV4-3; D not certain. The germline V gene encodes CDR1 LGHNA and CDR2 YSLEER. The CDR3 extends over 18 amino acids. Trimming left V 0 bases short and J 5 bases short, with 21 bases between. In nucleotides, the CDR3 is TGCGCCAGCAGCCAAGATAGTCCTGGACGGCTCCCAGGAGATACGCAGTATTTT. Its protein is CASSQDSPGRLPGDTQYF.

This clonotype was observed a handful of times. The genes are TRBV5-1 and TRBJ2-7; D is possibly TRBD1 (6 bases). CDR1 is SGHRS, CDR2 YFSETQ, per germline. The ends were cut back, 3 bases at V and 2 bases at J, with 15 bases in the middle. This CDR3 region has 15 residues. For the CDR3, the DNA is TGCGCCAGCAGCTCTCGGACAGTCAAAACCTACGAGCAGTACTTC. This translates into CASSSRTVKTYEQYF.

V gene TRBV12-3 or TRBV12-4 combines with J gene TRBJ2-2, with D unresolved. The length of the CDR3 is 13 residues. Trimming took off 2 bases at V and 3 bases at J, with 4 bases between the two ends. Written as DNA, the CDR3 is TGTGCCAGCAGTTTACGAGACACCGGGGAGCTGTTTTTT. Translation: CASSLRDTGELFF.

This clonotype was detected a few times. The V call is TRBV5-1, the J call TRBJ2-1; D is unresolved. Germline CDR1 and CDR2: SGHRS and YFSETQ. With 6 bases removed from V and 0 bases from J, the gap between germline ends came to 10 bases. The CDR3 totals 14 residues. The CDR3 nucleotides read TGCGCCAGCACCCTAACGGACTCCTACAATGAGCAGTTCTTC. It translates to CASTLTDSYNEQFF.

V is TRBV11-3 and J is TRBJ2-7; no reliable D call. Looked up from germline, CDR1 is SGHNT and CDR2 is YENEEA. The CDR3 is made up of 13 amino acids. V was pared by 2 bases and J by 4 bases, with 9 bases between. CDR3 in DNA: TGTGCCAGCAGCTTAAGTCGGCAATACGAGCAGTACTTC. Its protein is CASSLSRQYEQYF. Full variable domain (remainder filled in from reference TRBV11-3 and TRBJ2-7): EAGVVQSPRYKIIEKKQPVAFWCNPISGHNTLYWYLQNLGQGPELLIRYENEEAVDDSQLPKDRFSAERLKGVDSTLKIQPAELGDSAVYLCASSLSRQYEQYFGPGTRLTVT.

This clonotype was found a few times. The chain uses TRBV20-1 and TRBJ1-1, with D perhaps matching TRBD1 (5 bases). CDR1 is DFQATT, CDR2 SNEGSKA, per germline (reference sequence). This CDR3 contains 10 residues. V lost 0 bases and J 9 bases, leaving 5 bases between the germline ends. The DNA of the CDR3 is TGCAGTGCTAGAGAGGGACAAGCTTTCTTT. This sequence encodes CSAREGQAFF.

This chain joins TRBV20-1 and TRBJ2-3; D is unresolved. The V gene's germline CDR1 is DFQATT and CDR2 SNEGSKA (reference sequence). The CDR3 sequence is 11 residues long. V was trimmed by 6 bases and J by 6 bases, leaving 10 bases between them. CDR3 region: CSAPRPDTQYF. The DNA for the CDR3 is TGCAGTGCCCCCCGACCCGATACGCAGTATTTT.